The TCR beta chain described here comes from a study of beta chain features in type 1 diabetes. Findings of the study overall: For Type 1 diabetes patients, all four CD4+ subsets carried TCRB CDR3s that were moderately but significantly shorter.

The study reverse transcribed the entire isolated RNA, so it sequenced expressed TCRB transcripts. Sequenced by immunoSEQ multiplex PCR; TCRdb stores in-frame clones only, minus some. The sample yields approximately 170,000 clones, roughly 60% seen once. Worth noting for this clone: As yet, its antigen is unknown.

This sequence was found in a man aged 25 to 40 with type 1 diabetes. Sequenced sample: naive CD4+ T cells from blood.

CDR3 sequence: CASSTSTSLQYF. The CDR3 DNA sequence: TGTGCCAGCAGTACCTCGACTAGCCTGCAGTACTTC. The chain recombines TRBV6-5 with TRBJ2-7, with TRBD2 matching over 7 bases. V was pared by 5 bases and J by 9 bases, with 7 bases of the junction left unmatched. The CDR3 length is 12 residues. Germline V lookup: CDR1 MNHEY, CDR2 SVGAGI.